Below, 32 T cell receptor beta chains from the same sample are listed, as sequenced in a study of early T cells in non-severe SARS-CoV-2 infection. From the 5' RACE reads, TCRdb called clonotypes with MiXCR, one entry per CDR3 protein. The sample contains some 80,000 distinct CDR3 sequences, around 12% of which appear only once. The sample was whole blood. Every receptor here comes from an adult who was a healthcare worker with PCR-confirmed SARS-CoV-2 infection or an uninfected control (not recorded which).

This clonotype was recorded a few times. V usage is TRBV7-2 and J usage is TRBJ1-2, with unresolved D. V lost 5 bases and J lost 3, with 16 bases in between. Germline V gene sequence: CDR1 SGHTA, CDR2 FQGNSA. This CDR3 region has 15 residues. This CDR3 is CASSPNTQLDYGYTF. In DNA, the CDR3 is TGTGCCAGCAGCCCGAATACCCAGCTTGACTATGGCTACACCTTC.

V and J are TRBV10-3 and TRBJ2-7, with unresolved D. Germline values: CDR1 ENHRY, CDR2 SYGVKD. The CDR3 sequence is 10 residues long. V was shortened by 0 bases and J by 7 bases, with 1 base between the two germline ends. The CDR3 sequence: CAISESEQYF. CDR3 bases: TGTGCCATCAGTGAGTCGGAGCAGTACTTC.

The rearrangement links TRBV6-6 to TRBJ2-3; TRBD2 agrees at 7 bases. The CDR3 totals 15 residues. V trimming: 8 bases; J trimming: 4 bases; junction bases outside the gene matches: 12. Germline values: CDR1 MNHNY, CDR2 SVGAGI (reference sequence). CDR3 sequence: CASASGLESPDTQYF. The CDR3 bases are TGTGCCAGCGCCTCCGGACTAGAGAGCCCAGATACGCAGTATTTT.

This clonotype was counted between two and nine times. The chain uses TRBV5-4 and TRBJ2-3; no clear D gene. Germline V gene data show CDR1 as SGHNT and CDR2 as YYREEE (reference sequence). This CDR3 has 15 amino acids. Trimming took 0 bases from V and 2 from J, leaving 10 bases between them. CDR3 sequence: CASSLEWRNTDTQYF. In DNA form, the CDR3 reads TGTGCCAGCAGCTTGGAATGGCGGAACACAGATACGCAGTATTTT.

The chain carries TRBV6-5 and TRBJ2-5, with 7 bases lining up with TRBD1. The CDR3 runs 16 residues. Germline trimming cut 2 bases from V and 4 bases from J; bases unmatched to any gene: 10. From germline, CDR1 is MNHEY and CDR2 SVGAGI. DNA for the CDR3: TGTGCCAGCAGTTACAGAGGACAGGCCAGTTTAGAGACCCAGTACTTC. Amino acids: CASSYRGQASLETQYF.

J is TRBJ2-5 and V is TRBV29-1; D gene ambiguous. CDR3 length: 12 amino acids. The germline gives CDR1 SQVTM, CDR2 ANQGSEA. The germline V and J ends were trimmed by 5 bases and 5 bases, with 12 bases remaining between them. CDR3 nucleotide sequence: TGCAGCGTTCTCAGTGGCAGTGAGACCCAGTACTTC. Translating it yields CSVLSGSETQYF.

CDR3 amino acids: CATSDPGQDETQYF. CDR3 DNA sequence: TGTGCCACCAGTGATCCGGGACAGGACGAGACCCAGTACTTC. The chain uses TRBV24-1 and TRBJ2-5, with TRBD1 identical over 8 bases. The junction had 4 bases not matched to a gene; V was cut back by 3 bases and J by 5 bases. The V gene's germline CDR1 is KGHDR and CDR2 SFDVKD. CDR3 length: 14 amino acids.

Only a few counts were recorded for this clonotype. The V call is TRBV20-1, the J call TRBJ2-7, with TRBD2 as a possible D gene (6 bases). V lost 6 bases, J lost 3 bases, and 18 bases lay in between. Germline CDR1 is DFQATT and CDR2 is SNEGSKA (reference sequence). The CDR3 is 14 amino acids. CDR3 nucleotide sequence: TGCAGTGCCGTCGGGGGACTTGGGAGCTACGAGCAGTACTTC. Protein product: CSAVGGLGSYEQYF.

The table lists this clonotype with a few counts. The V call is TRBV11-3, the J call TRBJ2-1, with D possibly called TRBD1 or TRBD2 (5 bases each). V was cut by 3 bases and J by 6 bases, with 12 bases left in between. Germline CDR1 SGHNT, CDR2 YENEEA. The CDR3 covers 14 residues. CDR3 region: CASSFSGTLNEQFF. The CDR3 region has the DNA TGTGCCAGCAGCTTTTCCGGGACCCTCAATGAGCAGTTCTTC.

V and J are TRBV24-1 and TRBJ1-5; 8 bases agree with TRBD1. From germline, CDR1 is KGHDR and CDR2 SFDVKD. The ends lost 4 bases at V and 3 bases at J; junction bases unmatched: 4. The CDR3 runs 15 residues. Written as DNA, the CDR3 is TGTGCCACCAGTGACGGACAGGGAGTCAATCAGCCCCAGCATTTT. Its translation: CATSDGQGVNQPQHF.

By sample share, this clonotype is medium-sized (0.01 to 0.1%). The chain's CDR3 is CASSQEPPGDTGELFF. For the CDR3, the DNA is TGTGCCAGCAGCCAAGAGCCCCCCGGGGACACCGGGGAGCTGTTTTTT. This chain links TRBV4-2 with TRBJ2-2, with D perhaps TRBD2 (5 bases). V lost 0 bases, J lost 3 bases, and 11 bases lay in between. There are 16 residues in the CDR3. Germline loops: CDR1 LGHNA, CDR2 YNFKEQ.

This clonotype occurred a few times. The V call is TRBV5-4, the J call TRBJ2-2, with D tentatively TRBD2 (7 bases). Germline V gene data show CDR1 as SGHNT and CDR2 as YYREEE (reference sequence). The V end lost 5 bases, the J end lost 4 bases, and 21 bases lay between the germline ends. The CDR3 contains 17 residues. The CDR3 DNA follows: TGTGCCAGCAGTCCCGGAGTGGCGGGGGCCGCCACCGGGGAGCTGTTTTTT. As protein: CASSPGVAGAATGELFF.

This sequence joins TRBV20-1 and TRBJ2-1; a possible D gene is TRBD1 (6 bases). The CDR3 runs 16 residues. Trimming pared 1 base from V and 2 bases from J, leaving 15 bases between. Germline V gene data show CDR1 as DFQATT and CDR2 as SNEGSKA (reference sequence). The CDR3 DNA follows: TGCAGTGCTAGAGGTGTCGGCAGGGGACCCTACAATGAGCAGTTCTTC. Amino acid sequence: CSARGVGRGPYNEQFF.

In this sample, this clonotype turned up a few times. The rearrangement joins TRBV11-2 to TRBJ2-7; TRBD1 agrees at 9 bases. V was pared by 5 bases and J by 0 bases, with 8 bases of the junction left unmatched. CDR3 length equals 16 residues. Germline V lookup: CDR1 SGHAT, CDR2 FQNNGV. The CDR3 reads CASSQGTGMSSYEQYF. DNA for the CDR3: TGTGCCAGCAGCCAAGGGACAGGGATGAGCTCCTACGAGCAGTACTTC. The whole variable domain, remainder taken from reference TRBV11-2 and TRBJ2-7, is EAGVAQSPRYKIIEKRQSVAFWCNPISGHATLYWYQQILGQGPKLLIQFQNNGVVDDSQLPKDRFSAERLKGVDSTLKIQPAKLEDSAVYLCASSQGTGMSSYEQYFGPGTRLTVT.

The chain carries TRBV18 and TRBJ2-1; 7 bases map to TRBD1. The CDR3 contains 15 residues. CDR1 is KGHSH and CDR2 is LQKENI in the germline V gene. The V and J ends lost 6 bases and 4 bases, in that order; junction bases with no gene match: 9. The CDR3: CASSRNRGRYNEQFF. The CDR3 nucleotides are TGTGCCAGCTCCAGGAACAGGGGAAGGTACAATGAGCAGTTCTTC.

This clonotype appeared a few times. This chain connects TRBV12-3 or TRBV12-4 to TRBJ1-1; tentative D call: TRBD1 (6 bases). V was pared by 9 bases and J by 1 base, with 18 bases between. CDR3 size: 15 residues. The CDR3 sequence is CASTYSGQPNTEAFF. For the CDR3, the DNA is TGTGCCAGTACCTACTCCGGACAGCCGAACACTGAAGCTTTCTTT.

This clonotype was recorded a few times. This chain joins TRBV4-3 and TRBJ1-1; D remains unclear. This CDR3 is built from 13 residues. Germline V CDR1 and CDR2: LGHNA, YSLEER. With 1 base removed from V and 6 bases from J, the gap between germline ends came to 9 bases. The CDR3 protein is CASSQVVESEAFF. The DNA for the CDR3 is TGCGCCAGCAGCCAAGTGGTGGAGTCTGAAGCTTTCTTT.

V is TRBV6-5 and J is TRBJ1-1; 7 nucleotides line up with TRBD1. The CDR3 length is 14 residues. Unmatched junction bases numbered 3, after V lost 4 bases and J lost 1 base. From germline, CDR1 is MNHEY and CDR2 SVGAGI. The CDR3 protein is CASSSGQANTEAFF. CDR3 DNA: TGTGCCAGCAGTTCTGGACAGGCGAACACTGAAGCTTTCTTT.

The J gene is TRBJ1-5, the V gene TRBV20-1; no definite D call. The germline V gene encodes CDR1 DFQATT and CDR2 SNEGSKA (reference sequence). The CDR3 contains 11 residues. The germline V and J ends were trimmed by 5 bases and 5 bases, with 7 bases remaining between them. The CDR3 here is CSARGDQPQHF. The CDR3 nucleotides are TGCAGTGCTCGGGGTGATCAGCCCCAGCATTTT.

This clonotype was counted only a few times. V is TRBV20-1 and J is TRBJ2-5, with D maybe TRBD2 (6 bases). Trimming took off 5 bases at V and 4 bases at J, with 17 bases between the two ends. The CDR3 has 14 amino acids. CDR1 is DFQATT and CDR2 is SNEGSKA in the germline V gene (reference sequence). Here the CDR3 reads CSAWGLREGETQYF. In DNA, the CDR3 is TGCAGTGCTTGGGGACTCCGGGAAGGAGAGACCCAGTACTTC.

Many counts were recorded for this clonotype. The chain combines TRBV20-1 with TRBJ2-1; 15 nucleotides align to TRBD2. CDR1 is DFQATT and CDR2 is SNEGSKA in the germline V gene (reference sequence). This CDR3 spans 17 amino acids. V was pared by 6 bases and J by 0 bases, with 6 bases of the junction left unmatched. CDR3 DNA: TGCAGTGCCCAAGGACTAGCGGGAGGGTTCTCCTACAATGAGCAGTTCTTC. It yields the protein CSAQGLAGGFSYNEQFF.

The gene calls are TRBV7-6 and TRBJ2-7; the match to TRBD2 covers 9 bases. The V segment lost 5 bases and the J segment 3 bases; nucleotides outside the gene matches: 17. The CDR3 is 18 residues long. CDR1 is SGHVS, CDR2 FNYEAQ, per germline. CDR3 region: CASSQRTSAIPSLYEQYF. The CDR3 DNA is TGTGCCAGCAGCCAACGGACTAGCGCAATACCTTCCCTCTACGAGCAGTACTTC.

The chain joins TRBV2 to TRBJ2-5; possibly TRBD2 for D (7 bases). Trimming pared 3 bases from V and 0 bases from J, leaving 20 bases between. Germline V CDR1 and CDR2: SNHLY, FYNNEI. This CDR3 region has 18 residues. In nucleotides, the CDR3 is TGTGCCAGCAGTGACGAGCGGGACAAAGCCCTGTACCAAGAGACCCAGTACTTC. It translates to CASSDERDKALYQETQYF.

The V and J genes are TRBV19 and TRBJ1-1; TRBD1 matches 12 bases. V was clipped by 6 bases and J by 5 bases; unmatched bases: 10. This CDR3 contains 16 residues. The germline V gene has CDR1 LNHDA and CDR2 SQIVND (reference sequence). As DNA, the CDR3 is TGTGCCAGTAGCTTCCGGGACAGGGGGCCTGAAACTGAAGCTTTCTTT. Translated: CASSFRDRGPETEAFF.

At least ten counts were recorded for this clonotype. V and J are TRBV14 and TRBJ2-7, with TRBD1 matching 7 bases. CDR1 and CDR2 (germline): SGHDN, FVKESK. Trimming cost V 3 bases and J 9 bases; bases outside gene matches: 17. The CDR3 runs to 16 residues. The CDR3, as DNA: TGTGCCAGCAGCCAGCTCTCCGGGACAGCTCGGGGTCTGCAGTACTTC. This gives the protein CASSQLSGTARGLQYF.

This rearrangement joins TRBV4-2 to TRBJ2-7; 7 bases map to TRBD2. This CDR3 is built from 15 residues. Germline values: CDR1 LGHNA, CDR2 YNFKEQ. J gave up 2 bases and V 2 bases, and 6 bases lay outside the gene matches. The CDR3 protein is CASSQRAGPTYEQYF. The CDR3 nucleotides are TGTGCCAGCAGCCAACGAGCGGGACCGACCTACGAGCAGTACTTC.

The CDR3 here is CASSELGWQPNYEQYF. CDR3 nucleotides: TGTGCCAGCAGCGAACTGGGGTGGCAGCCTAACTACGAGCAGTACTTC. The J gene is TRBJ2-7, the V gene TRBV12-3 or TRBV12-4; D not resolved. This CDR3 is built from 16 residues. V shed 6 bases and J shed 3 bases, with 21 bases lying between them.

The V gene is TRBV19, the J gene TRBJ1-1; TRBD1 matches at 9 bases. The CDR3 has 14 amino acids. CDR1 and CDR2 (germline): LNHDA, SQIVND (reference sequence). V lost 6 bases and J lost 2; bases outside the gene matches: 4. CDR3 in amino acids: CASRTGGPNTEAFF. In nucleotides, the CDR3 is TGTGCCAGTAGAACAGGGGGCCCCAACACTGAAGCTTTCTTT.

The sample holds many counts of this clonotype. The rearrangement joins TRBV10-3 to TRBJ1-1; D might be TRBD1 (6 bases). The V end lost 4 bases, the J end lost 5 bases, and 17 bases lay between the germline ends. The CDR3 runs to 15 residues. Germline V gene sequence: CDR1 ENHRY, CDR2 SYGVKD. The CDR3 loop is CAISVGAGRTTEAFF. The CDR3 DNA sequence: TGTGCCATCAGTGTGGGGGCAGGTCGGACTACTGAAGCTTTCTTT.

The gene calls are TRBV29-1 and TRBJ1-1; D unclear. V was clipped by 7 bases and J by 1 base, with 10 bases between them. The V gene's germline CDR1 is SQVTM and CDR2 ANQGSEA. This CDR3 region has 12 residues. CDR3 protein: CSGGTANTEAFF. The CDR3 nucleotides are TGCAGCGGGGGAACCGCGAACACTGAAGCTTTCTTT.

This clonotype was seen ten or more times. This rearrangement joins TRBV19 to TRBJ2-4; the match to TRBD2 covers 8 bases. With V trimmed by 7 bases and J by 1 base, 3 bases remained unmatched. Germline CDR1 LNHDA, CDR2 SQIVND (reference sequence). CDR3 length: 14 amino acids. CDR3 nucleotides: TGTGCCAGTATCGGCGGGGGGGCCAAAAACATTCAGTACTTC. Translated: CASIGGGAKNIQYF.

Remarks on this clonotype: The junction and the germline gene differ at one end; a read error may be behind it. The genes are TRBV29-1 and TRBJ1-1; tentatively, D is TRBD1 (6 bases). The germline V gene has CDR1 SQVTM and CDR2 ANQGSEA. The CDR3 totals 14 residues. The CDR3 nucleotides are TGCTGCGTTGATTCACAGGGATGGGACACTGAAGCTTTCTTT. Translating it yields CCVDSQGWDTEAFF.